This passage covers 5 T cell receptor beta chains from one sample sequenced in a study of blood T cell repertoires in COVID-19. Only in-frame clones appear in the TCRdb table, and some are missing; sequencing was by immunoSEQ multiplex PCR. The repertoire holds about 190,000 clones, around 78% seen once, with 2.8% in the top ten. Material for sequencing was peripheral blood. These receptors were collected from a woman of 80 years or more with active or convalescent COVID-19.

Concerning this clone itself: One end of the junction fails to match germline, which may point to a read error. The chain recombines TRBV4-1 with TRBJ2-7; the match to TRBD2 covers 11 bases. This CDR3 spans 19 amino acids. Germline V gene lookup returns CDR1 MGHRA and CDR2 YSYEKL. The CDR3 DNA follows: TGCGCCAGCGGCCAAAGCGGGACTAGCGGCTCCCCGAGGGCCTACGAGCAGTACTTC. Translation gives CASGQSGTSGSPRAYEQYF.

The chain has TRBV27 and TRBJ1-6; D is perhaps TRBD1 (6 bases). This CDR3 comprises 14 residues. V shed 5 bases and J shed 9 bases, with 14 bases lying between them. Germline V gene lookup returns CDR1 MNHEY and CDR2 SMNVEV (reference sequence). The CDR3 protein is CASSITGPGSPLHF. The CDR3 DNA reads as TGTGCCAGCAGTATCACAGGGCCTGGTTCACCCCTCCACTTT.

The chain recombines TRBV30 with TRBJ1-1; perhaps TRBD1 as D (5 bases). This CDR3 comprises 15 residues. The germline V gene encodes CDR1 GTSNPN and CDR2 SVGIG (reference sequence). Trimming pared 1 base from V and 1 base from J, leaving 13 bases between. This chain's CDR3 is CAWSEWGGSNTEAFF. For the CDR3, the DNA is TGTGCCTGGAGTGAGTGGGGGGGATCGAACACTGAAGCTTTCTTT.

The chain has TRBV7-9 and TRBJ1-1; 7 bases fit TRBD1. The CDR3 spans 14 residues. Trimming took 3 bases from V and 2 from J; bases not matched to a gene: 3. Germline CDR1 reads SEHNR; CDR2 reads FQNEAQ (reference sequence). CDR3 coding DNA: TGTGCCAGCAGCTTTTGGGACAGAAACACTGAAGCTTTCTTT. Amino acids: CASSFWDRNTEAFF.

This clone occurred a few times. The genes are TRBV6-5 and TRBJ2-2; 8 nucleotides agree with TRBD1. The CDR3 consists of 14 residues. V gave up 0 bases and J gave up 9 bases; unmatched junction bases: 3. Per germline, CDR1 MNHEY and CDR2 SVGAGI. CDR3 sequence: CASSYSTGAWELFF. CDR3 bases: TGTGCCAGCAGTTACTCGACAGGGGCCTGGGAGCTGTTTTTT.